The 26 T cell receptor beta chains below all came from one sample that was sequenced in a study of PD-1 blockade in mismatch repair-deficient tumors. Using immunoSEQ multiplex PCR, the repertoire was profiled, and TCRdb retains in-frame clones only, with some absent. The sample has some 110,000 clones; around 80% are singletons. The material sequenced was peripheral blood, taken 60 to 65 weeks after starting pembrolizumab. These receptors were obtained from an adult with mismatch repair-deficient cancer.

Only a few counts were recorded for this clone. The genes are TRBV6-5 and TRBJ2-4, with D perhaps matching TRBD2 (5 bases). The germline V gene has CDR1 MNHEY and CDR2 SVGAGI. This CDR3 is 12 amino acids long. Trimming removed 8 bases at V and 7 bases at J, with 12 bases between. The chain's CDR3 is CASGSSGNIQYF. The CDR3 DNA reads TGTGCCAGCGGTAGCTCGGGGAACATTCAGTACTTC.

This clone came up once. The chain recombines TRBV5-1 with TRBJ2-1, with TRBD1 identical over 9 bases. Germline V gene lookup returns CDR1 SGHRS and CDR2 YFSETQ. The length of the CDR3 is 14 residues. V trimming: 4 bases; J trimming: 6 bases; junction bases outside the gene matches: 5. The CDR3: CASSVDRGGNEQFF. In nucleotides, the CDR3 is TGCGCCAGCAGCGTGGACAGGGGTGGCAATGAGCAGTTCTTC.

This clone was seen many times. V gene TRBV28 combines with J gene TRBJ2-7, with a tentative D call TRBD1 (6 bases). CDR3 size: 12 residues. The germline V gene encodes CDR1 MDHEN and CDR2 SYDVKM. The V gene lost 4 bases and the J gene lost 5 bases, with 9 bases spanning the gap. CDR3 in DNA: TGTGCCAGCAGTTCAGGGGTCCACGAGCAGTACTTC. It codes for CASSSGVHEQYF.

The chain employs TRBV7-6 and TRBJ2-1; TRBD2 is a possible D gene (5 bases). This CDR3 has 11 amino acids. The germline V gene encodes CDR1 SGHVS and CDR2 FNYEAQ. With 4 bases removed from V and 7 bases from J, the gap between germline ends came to 5 bases. Here the CDR3 DNA reads TGTGCCAGCAGCTGGACTAATGAGCAGTTCTTC. Its protein is CASSWTNEQFF.

The chain is built from TRBV9 and TRBJ1-4, with D possibly being TRBD1 (6 bases). CDR3 size: 15 residues. Deletions cut 0 bases from V and 8 bases from J, with 14 bases between. CDR1 and CDR2 (germline): SGDLS, YYNGEE. The CDR3 sequence: CASSVGAGADEKLFF. CDR3 DNA sequence: TGTGCCAGCAGCGTAGGTGCGGGGGCGGACGAAAAACTGTTTTTT.

The chain joins TRBV10-3 to TRBJ2-7, with D possibly matching TRBD1 (5 bases). CDR1 and CDR2 (germline): ENHRY, SYGVKD. Trimming cost V 2 bases and J 6 bases, with 8 bases left between them. This CDR3 has 12 amino acids. Here the CDR3 reads CAISEQGREQYF. For the CDR3, the DNA is TGTGCCATCAGTGAGCAGGGCCGCGAGCAGTACTTC.

The chain employs TRBV6-5 and TRBJ1-1; D is perhaps TRBD1 (5 bases). This CDR3 is 16 amino acids long. Trimming shortened V by 1 base and J by 0 bases, and 12 bases separated the two germline ends. Germline V gene lookup returns CDR1 MNHEY and CDR2 SVGAGI. The CDR3: CASSYYSGRMNTEAFF. Here the CDR3 DNA reads TGTGCCAGCAGTTACTATTCGGGACGGATGAACACTGAAGCTTTCTTT.

The chain combines TRBV5-1 with TRBJ2-2; TRBD1 agrees at 9 bases. The length of the CDR3 is 15 residues. The ends lost 3 bases at V and 6 bases at J; junction bases unmatched: 6. The germline CDR1 and CDR2 sequences are SGHRS and YFSETQ. The CDR3 sequence is CASSSDRGGSGELFF. In nucleotides, the CDR3 is TGCGCCAGCAGCTCGGACAGGGGTGGTTCCGGGGAGCTGTTTTTT.

This sequence joins TRBV7-8 and TRBJ2-7, with 12 nucleotides matching TRBD1. The CDR3 is 16 residues long. The V and J ends lost 1 base and 2 bases, in that order; junction bases with no gene match: 3. Per the germline V gene, CDR1 is SGHVS and CDR2 is FQNEAQ. The CDR3 sequence is CASSLDGTGGTYEQYF. Written as DNA, the CDR3 is TGTGCCAGCAGCTTAGACGGGACAGGGGGCACCTACGAGCAGTACTTC.

This clone was detected once. The rearrangement joins TRBV6-6 to TRBJ2-1; D perhaps matches TRBD2 (6 bases). With 5 bases removed from V and 6 bases from J, the gap between germline ends came to 11 bases. The CDR3 has 13 amino acids. Germline assignment: CDR1 MNHNY and CDR2 SVGAGI (reference sequence). In DNA, the CDR3 is TGTGCCAGCAGTCGTCGGGAGACCAATGAGCAGTTCTTC. Its translation is CASSRRETNEQFF.

The rearrangement uses TRBV7-9 and TRBJ2-7, with D possibly being TRBD2 (5 bases). V was clipped by 0 bases and J by 5 bases, with 11 bases between them. Germline CDR1 SEHNR, CDR2 FQNEAQ (reference sequence). There are 14 residues in the CDR3. The CDR3 DNA is TGTGCCAGCAGCTTAGCCTCGGCGGGCGACGAGCAGTACTTC. This sequence encodes CASSLASAGDEQYF.

The rearrangement uses TRBV13 and TRBJ2-2, with 16 bases identical to TRBD2. Germline V lookup: CDR1 PRHDT, CDR2 FYEKMQ (reference sequence). The CDR3 contains 19 residues. V lost 5 bases, J lost 4 bases, and 10 bases stayed unmatched. The CDR3 here is CASSTAGLAGGPGTGELFF. As DNA, the CDR3 is TGTGCCAGCAGCACCGCGGGACTAGCGGGAGGGCCAGGCACCGGGGAGCTGTTTTTT.

The V and J genes are TRBV9 and TRBJ2-3; TRBD2 might be the D (5 bases). With 2 bases removed from V and 2 bases from J, the gap between germline ends came to 12 bases. This CDR3 spans 15 amino acids. Germline lookup yields CDR1 SGDLS and CDR2 YYNGEE. CDR3 nucleotides: TGTGCCAGCAGCGTCGAGGGATCTTACACAGATACGCAGTATTTT. Its protein is CASSVEGSYTDTQYF. Drawing the rest from reference TRBV9 and TRBJ2-3, the complete variable domain is DSGVTQTPKHLITATGQRVTLRCSPRSGDLSVYWYQQSLDQGLQFLIQYYNGEERAKGNILERFSAQQFPDLHSELNLSSLELGDSALYFCASSVEGSYTDTQYFGPGTRLTVL.

This chain connects TRBV19 to TRBJ2-1, with no clear D. With 4 bases removed from V and 9 bases from J, the gap between germline ends came to 7 bases. The V gene's germline CDR1 is LNHDA and CDR2 SQIVND (reference sequence). CDR3 length: 11 amino acids. CDR3 residues: CASSSAVEQFF. The CDR3 bases are TGTGCCAGTAGTAGCGCAGTTGAGCAGTTCTTC.

This chain joins TRBV14 and TRBJ2-1; D may be TRBD2 (6 bases). CDR3 length equals 15 residues. The V end was cut by 0 bases, the J end by 5 bases, with 11 bases between. From germline, CDR1 is SGHDN and CDR2 FVKESK. CDR3 sequence reads: CASSQDGSLNNEQFF. The CDR3 DNA reads TGTGCCAGCAGCCAAGACGGGAGTCTTAACAATGAGCAGTTCTTC. The entire variable domain, with the rest obtained from reference TRBV14 and TRBJ2-1, is as follows: EAGVTQFPSHSVIEKGQTVTLRCDPISGHDNLYWYRRVMGKEIKFLLHFVKESKQDESGMPNNRFLAERTGGTYSTLKVQPAELEDSGVYFCASSQDGSLNNEQFFGPGTRLTVL.

This sequence joins TRBV9 and TRBJ2-1, with 9 nucleotides matching TRBD1. The J segment lost 2 bases and the V segment lost 3 bases, leaving 0 bases of the junction unmatched. Per germline, CDR1 SGDLS and CDR2 YYNGEE. The CDR3 has 14 amino acids. Written as DNA, the CDR3 is TGTGCCAGCAGCGGACAGGGGGCCTACAATGAGCAGTTCTTC. Its protein product is CASSGQGAYNEQFF.

The chain combines TRBV6-6 with TRBJ2-1, with 9 nucleotides matching TRBD1. The CDR3 covers 16 residues. J gave up 8 bases and V 0 bases, and 8 bases lay outside the gene matches. The germline CDR1 and CDR2 sequences are MNHNY and SVGAGI (reference sequence). The CDR3 loop reads CASSYSRTGGSYEQFF. The CDR3 DNA is TGTGCCAGCAGTTACTCGAGAACAGGGGGCTCTTATGAGCAGTTCTTC.

This chain's CDR3 is CASSIDLGGVKDEQFF. DNA of the CDR3: TGTGCCAGTAGTATAGATCTTGGGGGAGTGAAAGATGAGCAGTTCTTC. V and J are TRBV19 and TRBJ2-1; D may match TRBD1 or TRBD2 (5 bases each). Germline CDR1 is LNHDA and CDR2 is SQIVND (reference sequence). The CDR3 contains 16 residues. V was trimmed by 0 bases and J by 8 bases, leaving 17 bases between them.

CDR3 coding DNA: TGCGCCAGCAGCTTCACCGACGGTTCCTACAATGAGCAGTTCTTC. This translates into CASSFTDGSYNEQFF. The genes are TRBV5-1 and TRBJ2-1; no reliable D call. Germline CDR1 reads SGHRS; CDR2 reads YFSETQ. The CDR3 is 15 amino acids. The V end was cut by 2 bases, the J end by 1 base, with 10 bases between.

The gene calls are TRBV19 and TRBJ1-1, with 8 bases identical to TRBD1. Losses at the gene ends were 5 bases for V and 5 bases for J; bases not matched to a gene: 7. Germline V gene sequence: CDR1 LNHDA, CDR2 SQIVND (reference sequence). The CDR3 has 14 residues. CDR3 sequence: CASSVTGGVTEAFF. Written as DNA, the CDR3 is TGTGCCAGTAGTGTTACAGGGGGGGTAACTGAAGCTTTCTTT.

The rearrangement uses TRBV7-9 and TRBJ1-1; 7 bases align to TRBD1. The CDR3 is 13 residues long. With V trimmed by 5 bases and J by 8 bases, 8 bases remained unmatched. The germline gives CDR1 SEHNR, CDR2 FQNEAQ (reference sequence). CDR3 coding DNA: TGTGCCAGCAGCCAGAGGGACAGTTTAGAAGCTTTCTTT. It yields the protein CASSQRDSLEAFF.

J is TRBJ1-1 and V is TRBV30, with 7 bases fitting TRBD1. Looked up from germline, CDR1 is GTSNPN and CDR2 is SVGIG (reference sequence). Trimming cost V 4 bases and J 4 bases; bases outside gene matches: 6. The CDR3 extends over 13 amino acids. This chain's CDR3 is CAWKPGQFTEAFF. The CDR3 region has the DNA TGTGCCTGGAAACCGGGACAGTTCACTGAAGCTTTCTTT. The full variable domain, rest sourced from reference TRBV30 and TRBJ1-1, is SQTIHQWPATLVQPVGSPLSLECTVEGTSNPNLYWYRQAAGRGLQLLFYSVGIGQISSEVPQNLSASRPQDRQFILSSKKLLLSDSGFYLCAWKPGQFTEAFFGQGTRLTVV.

This chain uses TRBV5-5 with TRBJ2-1; 7 positions match TRBD2. CDR1 and CDR2 from the germline V gene are SGHKS and YYEKEE (reference sequence). V lost 0 bases to trimming and J lost 0 bases; unmatched junction nucleotides: 6. The CDR3 consists of 17 residues. Here the CDR3 reads CASSLDLTSSSYNEQFF. DNA of the CDR3: TGTGCCAGCAGCTTGGACCTGACTAGCAGCTCCTACAATGAGCAGTTCTTC. The complete variable domain, with remaining parts taken from reference TRBV5-5 and TRBJ2-1, reads DAGVTQSPTHLIKTRGQQVTLRCSPISGHKSVSWYQQVLGQGPQFIFQYYEKEERGRGNFPDRFSARQFPNYSSELNVNALLLGDSALYLCASSLDLTSSSYNEQFFGPGTRLTVL.

This clone is a singleton in its sample. J is TRBJ2-2 and V is TRBV10-3, with TRBD1 identical over 9 bases. The germline V gene encodes CDR1 ENHRY and CDR2 SYGVKD. The ends lost 10 bases at V and 7 bases at J; junction bases unmatched: 13. This CDR3 comprises 15 residues. The CDR3 nucleotides are TGTGCCACCCAGGACAGGGGTCAGGGGATCGGGGAGCTGTTTTTT. Translation gives CATQDRGQGIGELFF.

The chain recombines TRBV4-2 with TRBJ2-5, with 8 bases matching TRBD2. There are 16 residues in the CDR3. V lost 0 bases and J lost 5; bases outside the gene matches: 8. Germline-derived CDR1 and CDR2 are LGHNA and YNFKEQ. The CDR3 DNA reads as TGTGCCAGCAGCCAAGACGCGGCGGGAGGAGGGGAGACCCAGTACTTC. As protein: CASSQDAAGGGETQYF.

The DNA for the CDR3 is TGCGCCAGCAGCTACGAGGGGTGGACTGAAGCTTTCTTT. This translates into CASSYEGWTEAFF. The chain is built from TRBV5-1 and TRBJ1-1, with D possibly being TRBD1 (5 bases). This CDR3 spans 13 amino acids. From germline, CDR1 is SGHRS and CDR2 YFSETQ. With 3 bases removed from V and 5 bases from J, the gap between germline ends came to 11 bases.